This TCR beta chain was sequenced in a study of human T cells and chemical hapten exposure. In the study overall: Across samples, TCR yields varied, mostly owing to small differences in pooled library volumes. Study-level points and caveats: The number of TCRs over 1 in 1000 frequency stayed unchanged after DPC.

The study's library attached unique molecular identifiers to single cDNA molecules. In the source study's methods: 100,000 or so TCRs per sample was the median, with a range of about 20,000 to 750,000. TCRdb re-called the 5' RACE reads with MiXCR, one entry per CDR3 protein. The V and J calls, along with clone size, are taken from TCRdb and not from the paper's own processing. The sample holds about 140,000 distinct CDR3 sequences, about 4.3% seen once. In this sample, this clonotype turned up many times. Its antigen is unidentified. Germline CDR1 reads DFQATT; CDR2 reads SNEGSKA (reference sequence). The CDR3 contains 12 residues. V lost 0 bases and J lost 4, with 7 bases in between. Extraction of total RNA was performed on unfractionated whole blood.

The clonotype comes from a female donor in good health. V usage is TRBV20-1 and J usage is TRBJ2-7, with a possible D match to TRBD1 (6 bases). CDR3 in DNA: TGCAGTGCTAGAGATCAGGGGTACGAGCAGTACTTC. The encoded protein is CSARDQGYEQYF.